This T cell receptor (beta chain) was obtained from a study of shared clonotypes between healthy human individuals. For sorted subsets, approximately 0.2 ug DNA per replicate equaled tens of thousands of T cell genomes. Original data processing: Quality scores were absent from the junction-only immunoSEQ sequences, so filtering differed. Measured with immunoSEQ multiplex PCR; TCRdb has only the in-frame clones, and not every one. V, J and clone size are those of that table, while D and trimming were read from the DNA. The table has almost 750,000 clones, approximately 77% seen once; the top ten hold approximately 1.8%. The trim removed 11 bases at V and 1 base at J, leaving 11 bases unmatched. Per germline, CDR1 LNHDA and CDR2 SQIVND (reference sequence). The CDR3 is 15 residues long. Study-level findings and limits: A few donors had roughly 5% of their naive CD4 clonotypes in common.

This clone has a handful of counts. No antigen is known for it. The sequencing sample was made of memory CD4+ T cells sorted from blood. Subset here: CD45RA-negative fraction. The chain joins TRBV19 to TRBJ2-1; 7 bases are shared with TRBD2. This clonotype originated in a woman aged 30 to 39 in good health. Here the CDR3 reads CACSASGLSYNEQFF. Written as DNA, the CDR3 is TGTGCCTGTTCGGCTAGCGGATTATCCTACAATGAGCAGTTCTTC.